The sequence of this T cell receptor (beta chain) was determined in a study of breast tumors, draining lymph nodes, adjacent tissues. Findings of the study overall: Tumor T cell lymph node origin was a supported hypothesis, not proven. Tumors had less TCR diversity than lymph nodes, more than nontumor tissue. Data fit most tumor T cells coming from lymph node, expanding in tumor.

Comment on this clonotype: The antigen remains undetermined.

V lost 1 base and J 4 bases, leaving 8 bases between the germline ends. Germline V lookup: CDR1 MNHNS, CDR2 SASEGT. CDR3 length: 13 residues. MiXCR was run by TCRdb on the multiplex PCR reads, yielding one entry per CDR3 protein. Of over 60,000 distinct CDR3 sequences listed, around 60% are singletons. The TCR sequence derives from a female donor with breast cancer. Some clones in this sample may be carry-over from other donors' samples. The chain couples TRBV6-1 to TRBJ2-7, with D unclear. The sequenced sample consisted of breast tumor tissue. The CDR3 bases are TGTGCCAGCAGTGAAGGGTACTTATACGAGCAGTACTTC. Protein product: CASSEGYLYEQYF.